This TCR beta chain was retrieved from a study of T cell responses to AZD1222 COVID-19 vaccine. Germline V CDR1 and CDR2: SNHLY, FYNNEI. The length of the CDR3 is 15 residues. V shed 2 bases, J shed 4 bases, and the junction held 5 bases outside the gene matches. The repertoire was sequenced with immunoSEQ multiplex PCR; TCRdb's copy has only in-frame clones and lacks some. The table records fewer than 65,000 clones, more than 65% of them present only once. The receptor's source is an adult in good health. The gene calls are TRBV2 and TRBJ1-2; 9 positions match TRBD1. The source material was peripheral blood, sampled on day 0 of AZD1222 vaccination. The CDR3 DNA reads TGTGCCAGCAGTGAAAGGACAGGGGATTCCTATGGCTACACCTTC. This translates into CASSERTGDSYGYTF.